This T cell receptor (beta chain) derives from a study of cytomegalovirus exposure and HLA in healthy donors. This cohort consisted of healthy bone marrow donors. In the PCR, 60 Vbeta and 13 Jbeta primers were used. Assay: immunoSEQ multiplex PCR; the TCRdb copy retains only in-frame clones and omits some. The sample shows 98,000 or so clones, under 85% of them seen only once. The sequence came from a man between 40 and 49 years old in good health and CMV-seronegative. The sequencing input was PBMCs.

The chain's CDR3 is CASRRYGGASGANVLTF. The CDR3 coding sequence is TGTGCCAGCCGCCGTTACGGAGGGGCCTCTGGGGCCAACGTCCTGACTTTC. The chain joins TRBV5-6 to TRBJ2-6; possible D gene TRBD2, 6 bases. V lost 7 bases, J lost 0 bases, and 17 bases lay in between. This CDR3 region has 17 residues. The germline CDR1 and CDR2 sequences are SGHDT and YYEEEE.